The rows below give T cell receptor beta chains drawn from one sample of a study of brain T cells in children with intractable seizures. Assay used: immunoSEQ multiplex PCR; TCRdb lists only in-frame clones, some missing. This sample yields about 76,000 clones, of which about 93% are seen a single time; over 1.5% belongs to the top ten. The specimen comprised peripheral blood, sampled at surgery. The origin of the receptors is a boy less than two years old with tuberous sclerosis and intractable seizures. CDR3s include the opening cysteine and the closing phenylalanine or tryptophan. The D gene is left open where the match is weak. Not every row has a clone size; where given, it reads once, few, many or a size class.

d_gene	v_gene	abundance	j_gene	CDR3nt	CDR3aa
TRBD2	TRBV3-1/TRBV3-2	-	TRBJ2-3	TGTGCCAGCAGCCAACTTGTACCTGGCGGGAGCACCGTGGACCCAGATACGCAGTATTTT	CASSQLVPGGSTVDPDTQYF
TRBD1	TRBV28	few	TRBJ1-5	TGTGCCACCATCGGACAGGGGGCCCCCAATCAGCCCCAGCATTTT	CATIGQGAPNQPQHF
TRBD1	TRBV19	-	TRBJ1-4	TGTGCCAGTAGTATAAACAGGGGTATGACTAATGAAAAACTGTTTTTT	CASSINRGMTNEKLFF
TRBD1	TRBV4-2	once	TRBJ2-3	TGTGCCAGCAGCCAAGATCGGACAGGGGGCGCAGATACGCAGTATTTT	CASSQDRTGGADTQYF
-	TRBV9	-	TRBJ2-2	TGTGCCAGCAGCGTAGCTGGGGAGCTGTTTTTT	CASSVAGELFF
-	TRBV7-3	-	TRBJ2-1	TGTGCCAGCAGCTTAGCGGGAAGGTCCTACAATGAGCAGTTCTTC	CASSLAGRSYNEQFF
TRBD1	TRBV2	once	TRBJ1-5	TGTGCCAGCAGTGAAGCGCGGACAGGGTTCAATCAGCCCCAGCATTTT	CASSEARTGFNQPQHF
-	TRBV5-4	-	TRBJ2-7	TGTGCCAGCAGCTTGCAGGGAAACTCCTACGAGCAGTACTTC	CASSLQGNSYEQYF
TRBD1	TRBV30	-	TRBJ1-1	TGTGCCTGGAGTGTACTAGGGGGCTACGAAGCTTTCTTT	CAWSVLGGYEAFF
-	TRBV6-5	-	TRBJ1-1	TGTGCCAGCAGCTCGGACAGCGACAAAGCTTTCTTT	CASSSDSDKAFF
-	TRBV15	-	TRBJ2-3	TGTGCCACCGAGGCGGCAGATACGCAGTATTTT	CATEAADTQYF
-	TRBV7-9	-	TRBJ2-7	TGTGCCAGCAGCTTACGCGGGGCCAGGGGACCCAACGAGCAGTACTTC	CASSLRGARGPNEQYF
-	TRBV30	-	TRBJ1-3	TGTGCCTGGAGTGTAGAGTCGCGGGGAAACACCATATATTTT	CAWSVESRGNTIYF
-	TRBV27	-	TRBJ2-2	-	CASSLEAGLRAGELFF
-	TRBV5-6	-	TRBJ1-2	TGTGCCAGCAGCTTAATACAGATCTATGGCTACACCTTC	CASSLIQIYGYTF
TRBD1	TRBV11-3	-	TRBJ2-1	TGTGCCAGCAGCGACAGGGTAAAGGAGCAGTTCTTC	CASSDRVKEQFF
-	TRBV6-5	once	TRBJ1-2	TGTGCCAGCCAACCCTCAACAGCCTATGGCTACACCTTC	CASQPSTAYGYTF
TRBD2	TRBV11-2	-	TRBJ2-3	TGTGCCAGCAGCCTACTAGCGGGATTCCAATCTGTGGTGGCAGATACGCAGTATTTT	CASSLLAGFQSVVADTQYF
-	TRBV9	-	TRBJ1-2	TGTGCCAGCAGCGGCCGGGTCCCTTCTTATGGCTACACCTTC	CASSGRVPSYGYTF
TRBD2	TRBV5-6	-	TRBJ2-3	TGTGCCAGCAGCTTGGCCGGGGAGGGGCCGGGTACGCAGTATTTT	CASSLAGEGPGTQYF